One and the same sample provided the 18 T cell receptor beta chains below, sequenced in a study of blood T cells in healthy people across ages. Combining a sample-barcoded 5' primer with a J-beta primer mix, a second PCR ran for roughly 7 to 11 cycles. TCRdb recomputed calls from the 5' RACE reads with MiXCR, one row per CDR3 protein. This sample has about 900,000 distinct CDR3 sequences, with around 49% found just once. Sequencing was carried out using blood. These receptors were obtained from a man aged 30 to 39 in good health.

The gene calls are TRBV30 and TRBJ2-3; tentative D call: TRBD1 (6 bases). Germline CDR1 reads GTSNPN; CDR2 reads SVGIG (reference sequence). Trimming took 6 bases from V and 7 from J, leaving 17 bases between them. The CDR3 has 13 amino acids. CDR3 DNA: TGTGCCTGCAAGCCTCAGGGGCAGTATACGCAGTATTTT. Amino acid sequence: CACKPQGQYTQYF.

The chain uses TRBV12-3 or TRBV12-4 and TRBJ1-1; 11 nucleotides match TRBD1. The CDR3 spans 16 residues. V was clipped by 5 bases and J by 5 bases; unmatched bases: 10. Here the CDR3 reads CASSPPRTGGRTEAFF. CDR3 bases: TGTGCCAGCAGTCCCCCCAGGACAGGGGGCAGGACTGAAGCTTTCTTT.

The chain links TRBV24-1 to TRBJ2-7; D unresolved. The J call could be wrong; TRBJ2-5 is a better fit for the DNA end. CDR1 is KGHDR and CDR2 is SFDVKD in the germline V gene. The CDR3 spans 14 residues. CDR3: CATSEGSSNRTQYF. DNA of the CDR3: TGTGCCACCAGTGAAGGCAGCAGCAACCGGACCCAGTACTTC.

This clonotype was counted many times. This chain links TRBV4-3 with TRBJ2-1; 8 bases line up with TRBD2. Germline CDR1 is LGHNA and CDR2 is YSLEER. The CDR3 has 15 residues. The trim removed 4 bases at V and 9 bases at J, leaving 11 bases unmatched. CDR3: CASSLSNAGGFEQFF. The CDR3 DNA reads as TGCGCCAGCAGCCTCAGTAATGCGGGGGGTTTTGAGCAGTTCTTC.

The CDR3 reads CASSLATNTGELFF. CDR3 DNA: TGCGCCAGCAGCCTAGCGACGAACACCGGGGAGCTGTTTTTT. The chain couples TRBV4-1 to TRBJ2-2, with D perhaps matching TRBD2 (5 bases). V lost 4 bases and J 0 bases, leaving 6 bases between the germline ends. The CDR3 runs 14 residues. In germline, CDR1 is MGHRA, CDR2 YSYEKL.

The chain links TRBV9 to TRBJ2-3; tentatively, D is TRBD2 (5 bases). The CDR3 runs to 14 residues. CDR1 is SGDLS and CDR2 is YYNGEE in the germline V gene. Trimming removed 0 bases at V and 6 bases at J, with 11 bases between. The CDR3 reads CASSVVDFGDTQYF. In DNA form, the CDR3 reads TGTGCCAGCAGCGTAGTGGACTTTGGGGATACGCAGTATTTT.

The chain has TRBV9 and TRBJ2-1; possible D gene TRBD2, 5 bases. This CDR3 comprises 14 residues. Trimming stripped 4 bases from V and 8 bases from J, with 16 bases between. Per germline, CDR1 SGDLS and CDR2 YYNGEE. The CDR3 DNA reads as TGTGCCAGCAGCTCGTATCGGGGTTGGCATGAGCAGTTCTTC. It translates to CASSSYRGWHEQFF. Filled out from reference TRBV9 and TRBJ2-1, the complete variable domain reads DSGVTQTPKHLITATGQRVTLRCSPRSGDLSVYWYQQSLDQGLQFLIQYYNGEERAKGNILERFSAQQFPDLHSELNLSSLELGDSALYFCASSSYRGWHEQFFGPGTRLTVL.

This clonotype was counted between two and nine times. This chain links TRBV5-1 with TRBJ1-1; perhaps TRBD1 as D (6 bases). This CDR3 spans 15 amino acids. V was shortened by 4 bases and J by 1 base, with 14 bases between the two germline ends. CDR1 SGHRS and CDR2 YFSETQ come from the germline V gene. In DNA, the CDR3 is TGCGCCAGCAGCGTAGCCGGGACAAGGAACACTGAAGCTTTCTTT. It codes for CASSVAGTRNTEAFF.

This clonotype was recorded many times. The chain couples TRBV12-3 or TRBV12-4 to TRBJ1-2; weak D call: TRBD1 (5 bases). V shed 5 bases and J shed 8 bases, with 15 bases lying between them. The CDR3 totals 13 residues. The CDR3 coding sequence is TGTGCCAGCAGTCCGGGGACCGGGTGGGGCTACACCTTC. As protein: CASSPGTGWGYTF.

The CDR3 DNA sequence: TGTGCCACCAGCTCGTTCAATGAGCAGTTCTTC. This sequence encodes CATSSFNEQFF. This chain joins TRBV24-1 and TRBJ2-1; D not resolved. This CDR3 is built from 11 residues. Trimming pared 7 bases from V and 6 bases from J, leaving 6 bases between. Germline CDR1 reads KGHDR; CDR2 reads SFDVKD.

This clonotype turned up a few times. An end of the junction does not agree with germline; a read error may underlie this. V usage is TRBV3-1 and J usage is TRBJ1-2; D is unresolved. Germline V gives CDR1 LGHDT, CDR2 YNNKEL (reference sequence). The CDR3 spans 12 residues. The CDR3 region has the DNA TGTGCCAGCAGCGAAGAAGGTCGTGGCTACACCTTC. Translated: CASSEEGRGYTF.

The chain has TRBV6-2 or TRBV6-3 and TRBJ1-1; the match to TRBD1 covers 7 bases. This CDR3 is 17 amino acids long. V lost 1 base, J lost 4 bases, and 12 bases stayed unmatched. In germline, CDR1 is MNHEY, CDR2 SVGEGT. CDR3 sequence reads: CASSYFEGGQAGTEAFF. CDR3 coding DNA: TGTGCCAGCAGTTACTTCGAAGGCGGACAGGCGGGCACTGAAGCTTTCTTT.

The chain carries TRBV4-1 and TRBJ1-2; D remains unclear. V gave up 3 bases and J gave up 0 bases, with 14 bases separating them. The CDR3 spans 16 residues. Per the germline V gene, CDR1 is MGHRA and CDR2 is YSYEKL. The CDR3 region is CASSHQHAGANYGYTF. The CDR3 DNA is TGCGCCAGCAGCCACCAACACGCGGGAGCTAACTATGGCTACACCTTC.

This clonotype was found a few times. The chain joins TRBV24-1 to TRBJ2-3; no clear D gene. CDR1 is KGHDR and CDR2 is SFDVKD in the germline V gene. V was trimmed by 9 bases and J by 3 bases, leaving 12 bases between them. The CDR3 has 13 residues. The CDR3 loop reads CATYNRLTDTQYF. The CDR3 DNA reads TGTGCCACCTATAACCGACTTACAGATACGCAGTATTTT.

This chain joins TRBV5-6 and TRBJ1-1; tentatively, D is TRBD1 (6 bases). V lost 1 base to trimming and J lost 1 base, with 14 bases between them. The CDR3 extends over 16 amino acids. Per germline, CDR1 SGHDT and CDR2 YYEEEE. The CDR3 nucleotides are TGTGCCAGCAGCTTGCTGTCCCGGGACAAGAACACTGAAGCTTTCTTT. Residues: CASSLLSRDKNTEAFF.

V usage is TRBV19 and J usage is TRBJ2-3; 7 bases are shared with TRBD2. This CDR3 has 17 residues. Germline trimming cut 0 bases from V and 2 bases from J; bases unmatched to any gene: 8. Germline CDR1 LNHDA, CDR2 SQIVND (reference sequence). The CDR3 DNA follows: TGTGCCAGTAGTATAGATCTCAAGGGGAGGGCCACAGATACGCAGTATTTT. Residues: CASSIDLKGRATDTQYF.

The sample holds a few counts of this clonotype. CDR3 in amino acids: CASSGLTTVTDSPLHF. Here the CDR3 DNA reads TGTGCCAGCAGTGGATTAACGACGGTGACTGATTCACCCCTCCACTTT. J is TRBJ1-6 and V is TRBV6-1; no clear D. V gave up 4 bases and J gave up 8 bases, with 18 bases separating them. CDR1 is MNHNS, CDR2 SASEGT, per germline. The CDR3 totals 16 residues.

V is TRBV3-1 and J is TRBJ2-1; TRBD1 aligns across 9 bases. The J call could be wrong; TRBJ2-7 is a better fit for the DNA end. CDR1 LGHDT and CDR2 YNNKEL come from the germline V gene (reference sequence). The CDR3 sequence is 20 residues long. CDR3 sequence (DNA): TGTGCCAGCAGCCAAGGATGGGGGGCCACAGGGGGCAGCTCCTACAATGAGCAGTACTTC. This encodes CASSQGWGATGGSSYNEQYF.